The 25 T cell receptor beta chains reported below all come from one sample, sequenced in a study of beta chain features in type 1 diabetes (dated by TCRdb to the late 2010s). Preparation of the library involved the immunoSEQ multiplex PCR assay. The entire amount of isolated RNA was reverse transcribed using the High Capacity cDNA Reverse Transcription Kit, so the sequenced TCRB transcripts were expressed ones. The clones in this table, taken by TCRdb from immuneACCESS, are in-frame only. Not every clone is retained; where verified, under half of the shortfall comes from an unresolved V gene, and the cause of the rest is unknown. The sample contains more than 350,000 clones, about 10% of them found a single time. The ten largest account for about 0.042% of the sample. The sample comprised naive CD4+ T cells from blood. According to the study, the label for this sample's cell subset or site signals: true naive CD4+ T cells. The receptor source for this set is a woman under 30 in good health.

The chain has TRBV12-2 and TRBJ2-5; TRBD2, the table's D call, was not compared with the DNA. TRBV12-2 is given as a pseudogene. The CDR3 is 16 residues long. In DNA, the CDR3 is TGTGCAAGTCGCTTAGCCGACATAGCGGGACCCAAGACCCAGTACTTC. Protein: CASRLADIAGPKTQYF.

This clone was picked up a small number of times. The rearrangement links TRBV9 to TRBJ1-1, with D hard to call. The germline V gene has CDR1 SGDLS and CDR2 YYNGEE. Deletions cut 1 base from V and 3 bases from J, with 10 bases between. The CDR3 covers 14 residues. The CDR3 DNA is TGTGCCAGCAGCGTATCCCCTTGGGACACTGAAGCTTTCTTT. It translates to CASSVSPWDTEAFF.

This clone has a handful of counts. The same CDR3 is also encoded by other DNA sequences in this sample. J is TRBJ2-3 and V is TRBV20-1; D not certain. The CDR3 extends over 10 amino acids. V was shortened by 6 bases and J by 2 bases, with 3 bases between the two germline ends. CDR1 is DFQATT, CDR2 SNEGSKA, per germline (reference sequence). This CDR3 reads CSAPTDTQYF. The CDR3 nucleotides are TGCAGTGCCCCCACAGATACGCAGTATTTT.

This clone came up a few times. The chain is built from TRBV7-9 and TRBJ2-7, with D perhaps TRBD1 (5 bases). Looked up from germline, CDR1 is SEHNR and CDR2 is FQNEAQ (reference sequence). The V and J ends lost 4 bases and 6 bases respectively, with 19 bases between them. This CDR3 is built from 15 residues. The CDR3 bases are TGTGCCAGCAGCTCTAATTGGCAGGGCCCATCCGAGCAGTACTTC. As protein: CASSSNWQGPSEQYF.

V gene TRBV14 combines with J gene TRBJ1-1; 9 bases fit TRBD1. V shed 2 bases, J shed 4 bases, and the junction held 5 bases outside the gene matches. The CDR3 totals 15 residues. The germline gives CDR1 SGHDN, CDR2 FVKESK. In DNA, the CDR3 is TGTGCCAGCAGCCAACACAGGGGGCTTTTCACTGAAGCTTTCTTT. Its translation: CASSQHRGLFTEAFF. Variable domain in full (rest from reference TRBV14 and TRBJ1-1): EAGVTQFPSHSVIEKGQTVTLRCDPISGHDNLYWYRRVMGKEIKFLLHFVKESKQDESGMPNNRFLAERTGGTYSTLKVQPAELEDSGVYFCASSQHRGLFTEAFFGQGTRLTVV.

As to this clone: A read error may account for a junction end that differs from germline. The chain recombines TRBV2 with TRBJ2-1; tentatively, D is TRBD1 or TRBD2 (5 bases each). The CDR3 sequence is 11 residues long. Germline assignment: CDR1 SNHLY and CDR2 FYNNEI. CDR3 in DNA: TGTGCCAGCAGTGAAAGGGCAGGGACGGTCTTC. Translation: CASSERAGTVF.

The V gene is TRBV7-2, the J gene TRBJ2-1; D is possibly TRBD1 (6 bases). Looked up from germline, CDR1 is SGHTA and CDR2 is FQGNSA. The CDR3 sequence is 14 residues long. The germline V and J ends were trimmed by 10 bases and 1 base, with 14 bases remaining between them. CDR3 sequence: CANKQGISYNEQFF. CDR3 bases: TGTGCCAACAAACAGGGAATATCCTACAATGAGCAGTTCTTC.

This clone turned up a few times. J is TRBJ1-6 and V is TRBV9; 10 bases are shared with TRBD1. The V gene end was trimmed by 1 base and the J gene end by 7 bases; junction bases not matched to a gene: 2. In germline, CDR1 is SGDLS, CDR2 YYNGEE. The CDR3 covers 15 residues. The CDR3: CASSVMDRGNSPLHF. The CDR3 nucleotides are TGTGCCAGCAGCGTAATGGACAGGGGGAATTCACCCCTCCACTTT.

The rearrangement joins TRBV28 to TRBJ1-5; 8 bases agree with TRBD1. This CDR3 has 13 residues. Germline CDR1 MDHEN, CDR2 SYDVKM. J gave up 6 bases and V 8 bases, and 6 bases lay outside the gene matches. CDR3 residues: CASLDRGFQPQHF. The DNA for the CDR3 is TGTGCCAGCCTTGACAGGGGCTTTCAGCCCCAGCATTTT.

This clone appeared a few times. This chain links TRBV5-4 with TRBJ2-3; no reliable D call. The CDR3 spans 10 residues. Germline CDR1 is SGHNT and CDR2 is YYREEE (reference sequence). Trimming removed 6 bases at V and 5 bases at J, with 4 bases between. In DNA, the CDR3 is TGTGCCAGCATTTTAGATACGCAGTATTTT. Translation gives CASILDTQYF.

This clone was seen a handful of times. The genes are TRBV5-1 and TRBJ1-1; D perhaps matches TRBD1 (5 bases). The CDR3 runs to 14 residues. V lost 4 bases, J lost 1 base, and 11 bases lay in between. Germline assignment: CDR1 SGHRS and CDR2 YFSETQ. The CDR3 loop reads CASSLGHRNTEAFF. The CDR3 DNA is TGCGCCAGCAGCCTGGGGCATCGGAACACTGAAGCTTTCTTT.

This chain connects TRBV28 to TRBJ2-3; 12 bases map to TRBD2. From germline, CDR1 is MDHEN and CDR2 SYDVKM. This CDR3 contains 16 residues. Losses at the gene ends were 4 bases for V and 0 bases for J; bases not matched to a gene: 2. As DNA, the CDR3 is TGTGCCAGCAGTTCCCTAGCGGGGGGGAGCACAGATACGCAGTATTTT. Translated, it gives CASSSLAGGSTDTQYF.

This clone has a count of ten or more. The J gene is TRBJ2-1, the V gene TRBV29-1; 7 bases line up with TRBD1. J gave up 7 bases and V 4 bases, and 10 bases lay outside the gene matches. The CDR3 has 14 amino acids. Germline CDR1 is SQVTM and CDR2 is ANQGSEA. DNA for the CDR3: TGCAGCGTTGCCGCCAGACAGGGTACGAATGAGCAGTTCTTC. As protein: CSVAARQGTNEQFF.

As regards this clone: This same CDR3 is encoded by further DNA sequences in the sample. This chain uses TRBV20-1 with TRBJ1-1; D remains ambiguous. Trimming stripped 6 bases from V and 1 base from J, with 3 bases between. The germline V gene encodes CDR1 DFQATT and CDR2 SNEGSKA (reference sequence). CDR3 length: 10 amino acids. The CDR3 sequence: CSARNTEAFF. For the CDR3, the DNA is TGCAGTGCCCGGAACACTGAAGCTTTCTTT.

This clone has a single count. The CDR3 loop is CASSFQLTGSKLFF. The CDR3 bases are TGTGCCAGCAGCTTTCAATTGACAGGCTCAAAACTGTTTTTT. The rearrangement uses TRBV4-2 and TRBJ1-4; a possible D gene is TRBD1 (6 bases). The CDR3 is made up of 14 amino acids. V lost 5 bases and J lost 10, with 17 bases in between. Germline V CDR1 and CDR2: LGHNA, YNFKEQ.

This clone has only a few counts. The chain recombines TRBV7-9 with TRBJ1-1, with TRBD1 identical over 8 bases. The V gene's germline CDR1 is SEHNR and CDR2 FQNEAQ (reference sequence). Trimming removed 5 bases from V and 0 bases from J; junction bases left unmatched: 5. The CDR3 has 15 amino acids. Written as DNA, the CDR3 is TGTGCCAGCAGCGGGGGGACAGGAGTGAACACTGAAGCTTTCTTT. The encoded protein is CASSGGTGVNTEAFF.

This clone has more than one count but fewer than ten. The V and J genes are TRBV7-9 and TRBJ2-3, with TRBD2 matching over 9 bases. The CDR3 covers 16 residues. Germline CDR1 SEHNR, CDR2 FQNEAQ (reference sequence). Trimming took 3 bases from V and 2 from J; bases not matched to a gene: 6. The CDR3 DNA reads TGTGCCAGCAGCTTTTTTGGCGGGAGGGCCACAGATACGCAGTATTTT. Translated: CASSFFGGRATDTQYF.

V is TRBV29-1 and J is TRBJ1-2; no definite D call. V was trimmed by 5 bases and J by 4 bases, leaving 14 bases between them. Germline CDR1 is SQVTM and CDR2 is ANQGSEA. This CDR3 is 13 amino acids long. This CDR3 reads CSVKLAATYGYTF. CDR3 nucleotide sequence: TGCAGCGTTAAACTTGCAGCGACCTATGGCTACACCTTC.

This clone appeared a few times. The chain employs TRBV6-5 and TRBJ1-6; TRBD1 might be the D (5 bases). The CDR3 covers 16 residues. V lost 0 bases and J 7 bases, leaving 13 bases between the germline ends. CDR1 and CDR2 from the germline V gene are MNHEY and SVGAGI. The CDR3 loop reads CASSYSAGGVNSPLHF. CDR3 nucleotide sequence: TGTGCCAGCAGTTACTCTGCAGGAGGGGTAAATTCACCCCTCCACTTT.

The rearrangement joins TRBV14 to TRBJ2-2; tentative D call: TRBD1 (6 bases). The CDR3 has 15 amino acids. Germline V gene lookup returns CDR1 SGHDN and CDR2 FVKESK. Trimming cost V 8 bases and J 0 bases, with 13 bases left between them. Here the CDR3 reads CASRQANSNTGELFF. DNA of the CDR3: TGTGCCAGCCGACAGGCCAATTCGAACACCGGGGAGCTGTTTTTT.

This clone was detected only a few times. The J gene is TRBJ1-2, the V gene TRBV29-1; no reliable D call. The CDR3 covers 13 residues. Deletions cut 0 bases from V and 14 bases from J, with 19 bases between. CDR1 and CDR2 from the germline V gene are SQVTM and ANQGSEA. For the CDR3, the DNA is TGCAGCGTTGAAGAGCACACCGGGGTCCTTGGTACCTTC. It specifies CSVEEHTGVLGTF.

This clone was observed a handful of times. Here the CDR3 DNA reads TGTGCCACCAGCAGAGATGTGTGGGGGCGAAGCAATCAGCCCCAGCATTTT. Amino acids: CATSRDVWGRSNQPQHF. The V gene is TRBV15, the J gene TRBJ1-5; tentative D call: TRBD1 (6 bases). With 0 bases removed from V and 1 base from J, the gap between germline ends came to 13 bases. This CDR3 is 17 amino acids long. Germline V gene lookup returns CDR1 LNHNV and CDR2 YYDKDF (reference sequence).

The gene calls are TRBV25-1 and TRBJ1-2, with D hard to call. V lost 4 bases to trimming and J lost 8 bases, with 17 bases between them. Germline lookup yields CDR1 MGHDK and CDR2 SYGVNS. The CDR3 has 14 amino acids. CDR3 protein: CASSASGPLLGYTF. DNA of the CDR3: TGTGCCAGCAGTGCCTCAGGACCTCTGCTCGGCTACACCTTC.

This clone was seen a few times. The DNA of the CDR3 is TGTGCCAGCAGTTACTCGCGGGGGGCCACAGATACGCAGTATTTT. Translated: CASSYSRGATDTQYF. This sequence joins TRBV6-6 and TRBJ2-3; 8 nucleotides line up with TRBD2. The germline V gene has CDR1 MNHNY and CDR2 SVGAGI (reference sequence). There are 15 residues in the CDR3. Trimming at V came to 0 bases and at J to 2 bases, leaving 1 base not matched to a gene.

V gene TRBV7-9 combines with J gene TRBJ2-1; 10 nucleotides match TRBD1. Germline V gene sequence: CDR1 SEHNR, CDR2 FQNEAQ (reference sequence). The length of the CDR3 is 14 residues. J lost 10 bases, V lost 3 bases, and 6 bases had no gene match. CDR3 residues: CASSFSGTGVEQFF. Here the CDR3 DNA reads TGTGCCAGCAGCTTCAGTGGGACAGGGGTCGAGCAGTTCTTC.